The 4 T cell receptor beta chains presented below share a single source sample, sequenced in a study of blood T cell repertoires in COVID-19. TCRdb's copy holds only in-frame clones and misses some; the assay was immunoSEQ multiplex PCR. The table shows more than 50,000 clones, with approximately 90% occurring only once. Sequenced sample: peripheral blood. These receptor sequences come from a human donor in a cohort sampled during active COVID-19.

V is TRBV7-9 and J is TRBJ1-2; 7 nucleotides agree with TRBD1. Trimming took 5 bases from V and 5 from J; bases not matched to a gene: 17. Germline assignment: CDR1 SEHNR and CDR2 FQNEAQ (reference sequence). The CDR3 has 17 residues. The CDR3 spells CASSPPPPAGGEYGYTF. Written as DNA, the CDR3 is TGTGCCAGCAGCCCTCCCCCCCCGGCAGGGGGAGAATATGGCTACACCTTC.

The rearrangement links TRBV5-1 to TRBJ1-1; D gene ambiguous. V lost 1 base to trimming and J lost 7 bases, with 14 bases between them. Germline V gene data show CDR1 as SGHRS and CDR2 as YFSETQ. This CDR3 contains 14 residues. The CDR3 nucleotides read TGCGCCAGCAGCTTGCAGGCCCCTACCTTTGAAGCTTTCTTT. Its translation is CASSLQAPTFEAFF.

This clone was counted once. This sequence joins TRBV6-5 and TRBJ2-1, with a tentative D call TRBD1 (6 bases). V lost 3 bases to trimming and J lost 10 bases, with 22 bases between them. The CDR3 contains 16 residues. CDR1 MNHEY and CDR2 SVGAGI come from the germline V gene. The CDR3 spells CASSYKGRGQYSEQFF. The CDR3 DNA reads as TGTGCCAGCAGTTATAAGGGCAGGGGTCAATATTCGGAGCAGTTCTTC.

The chain carries TRBV5-5 and TRBJ2-3; possibly TRBD2 for D (7 bases). Germline CDR1 and CDR2: SGHKS and YYEKEE (reference sequence). Trimming cost V 5 bases and J 4 bases, with 17 bases left between them. The CDR3 consists of 15 residues. DNA of the CDR3: TGTGCCAGCAGGGACTTCCGAGGGGGGGCAGATACGCAGTATTTT. Residues: CASRDFRGGADTQYF.